This note documents a single T cell receptor beta chain sequence. Its antigen target is currently unknown. No base qualities exist here, and no much larger clone lies one base off it. The germline V gene sets CDR1 to MGHRA and CDR2 to YSYEKL. The CDR3 runs 17 residues from the cysteine to the phenylalanine. Left in the record is the CDR3 DNA by itself, 51 bases read in frame from the first base. V is reduced by 0 bases and J by 3 bases, leaving a spacing of 15 bases between them. Library prep was done by the immunoSEQ multiplex PCR assay. A mixture of 60 forward primers for TCR Vbeta segments and 13 reverse primers for TCR Jbeta segments was used in the multiplex PCR. A multiplex PCR assay on genomic DNA amplified the CDR3 region of rearranged TCR beta genes. On the Illumina HiSeq System, the amplified TCR beta libraries were sequenced as 87-base-pair reads. The original methods were these. In a later analysis, tens of millions of unique TCR beta chains were counted across the approximately 640 repertoires, and roughly 11 million of these chains were shared by at least two donors. To remove PCR and sequencing errors, raw reads were error-corrected and collapsed into unique sequences using a nearest-neighbor algorithm that merged closely related sequences. Alignment of CDR3 sequences to IMGT reference sequences was used to assign V, D and J gene segments. For a sequence to be retained, a match of at least six nucleotides was required to both a V gene segment and a J gene segment. A rearrangement was called productive if the CDR3 had no stop codons and remained in frame with V and J, and every other rearrangement was called non-productive. CDR3 was defined according to IMGT convention as the region running from the second conserved V-encoded cysteine to the conserved J-encoded phenylalanine. The earlier analysis of a few hundred of the donors excluded any sequence lacking an unambiguous match to a single V gene segment. An earlier analysis of 587 of the donors classified V segments as functional when productive rearrangements were above 56.7% and as segregating when the standard deviation between donors was above 5%. A statistical classification framework was developed to diagnose cytomegalovirus status using the catalog of TCR beta chain sequences. In a later analysis, TCR nucleotide sequences were compared against IMGT/GENE-DB human TR gene sequences so that V and J genes could be assigned. In a later analysis, CDR3 sequences and most-parsimonious VDJ recombination scenarios were assigned using the TCRdist pipeline. In a later analysis, each TCR beta chain was defined by its CDR3 amino acid sequence together with its V-gene family, and reads without a unique V-gene family were excluded. As a way to deal with suspected cross-contamination and a sequencing artifact, a later analysis dropped hundreds of nucleotide sequences that were highly shared and had low generation probability. In a later analysis, a clonal expansion index for each public chain was calculated from normalized within-repertoire ranks of inferred template counts. In a later analysis, generation probabilities were computed with a VDJ recombination model fitted to out-of-frame rearrangements, and the resulting probabilities were checked against IGoR. Hypergeometric tests were used in a later analysis to score TCR-TCR, TCR-HLA and TCR-CMV co-occurrence, with a repertoire-size bias correction applied to the TCR pairs. To estimate false discovery rates, a later analysis permuted the HLA or CMV assignments 20 times. A later analysis grouped co-occurring TCRs with DBSCAN, adding TCRdist sequence similarity when clustering within HLA-allele-positive subsets. Repertoires with fewer than 30,000 or more than 120,000 public chains were left out of co-occurrence clustering, as were several repertoires with anomalous nucleotide sharing. Here the immuneACCESS table is served through TCRdb, limited to in-frame sequences with V and J called. Missing clones are a known gap in these copies; in checked studies unresolved V genes cover under half, and the rest lacks a known reason. That table supplies the V and J calls and clone size; D and trimming were determined from the DNA. The sample records about 130,000 clones, 75% to 90% of which are singletons. The ten most abundant clones make up 5.9% of the sample.

In total, roughly 710 healthy bone marrow donors made up the cohort. At the time of sampling, every cohort member was nominally healthy, though immune exposures that went unrecorded were likely present. The donor tested CMV seropositive and was one of the 289 seropositive cohort members. A peripheral blood sample was provided by each donor, and peripheral blood mononuclear cells were used for TCR beta sequencing. The Qiagen DNeasy Blood Extraction Kit was used to extract genomic DNA from the blood cell samples. This specimen belongs to a study of cytomegalovirus exposure and HLA in healthy donors (TCRdb year 2017). General notes on the study: An earlier analysis of about 530 of the donors reported approximately 280 Gb of sequence data and 117 million unique TCR beta sequences obtained from about 179 million T cells. Around 330 gigabases of sequencing data and approximately 92 million unique TCR sequences made up an early release that covered under 750 HLA-typed donors. Of the roughly 400 genotyped donors, approximately 82% fell in the genetic ancestry cluster associated with self-reported Caucasian donors. The study was designed to test whether signatures of past pathogen exposure could be identified by cataloging public T cell receptors. The study profiled the T cell repertoires of hundreds of subjects by immunosequencing and related them to cytomegalovirus serostatus. A separate validation cohort of some 130 different subjects was used in addition to the 666-subject first cohort. To predict cytomegalovirus infection status, the study combined high-throughput TCR immunosequencing, statistical association of individual TCRs with disease status, and machine learning. In a later analysis, previously published TCR beta repertoires from about 670 donors were re-analyzed and high-resolution HLA genotyping was added so that TCR occurrence patterns could be studied. Rather than drawing on any new phenotypic data, the later analysis identified candidate immune exposures from TCR beta sequences and the way those sequences occurred across donors. An earlier analysis of 587 of the donors used high-throughput TCR beta sequencing to judge whether each TCR beta V gene segment behaved as functional or pseudogenic. Donor age, sex, ethnicity and CMV serostatus were compiled alongside the repertoire data. A later genetic analysis took genome-wide SNP genotypes for 398 of the 666 donors and used that subset as a discovery cohort. All discovery cohort repertoires had been generated using a single sequencing platform. HLA typing included class I and class II loci at four-digit resolution. Typing coverage differed by locus: A, B, C, DRB1 and DQB1 were typed in roughly 620-640 donors, DQA1 in about 550, DPA1 in 600 to 610, and DPB1 in just under 480. Because of strong linkage in the cohort, roughly five DR-DQ haplotypes were treated as single units for association and clustering. On average, roughly 200,000 unique TCR beta nucleotide sequences were sequenced per donor among 300 to 500 genotyped donors of the cohort, with 15% to 20% of those sequences being non-productive.

The research as a whole found: In this cohort, only TCR beta chains were sequenced, and detectable features were limited by the absence of alpha or paired-chain data. A cluster of highly shared sequence variants was judged likely to represent a technical artifact of the sequencing pipeline. In an earlier analysis of approximately 590 of the donors, most TCR beta V segments appeared in productive rearrangements about 87% or about 30% of the time, broadly matching IMGT annotations. A further reported finding was that TCR beta sequences accurately predicted the HLA-A and HLA-B alleles for most subjects in the first cohort. The study listed 164 TCR beta chains as associated with cytomegalovirus. The classifier was reported to diagnose cytomegalovirus status with high specificity and sensitivity in both the original and validation cohorts. It was suggested by the authors that the approach could potentially be generalized to other disease states and immunological phenotypes. Strong co-occurrence of HLA alleles, especially DR and DQ, made assigning TCR associations to individual alleles difficult. Correlated functional status among segregating V segments might reflect linkage disequilibrium, but an unknown experimental factor could not be ruled out. Specific HLA alleles were associated with 16,951 TCR beta sequences at a false discovery rate of 0.05 in a later analysis. In a later analysis, HLA-associated TCR beta chains showed more clonal expansion and lower generation probabilities than non-associated chains that were equally common. A later genetic analysis associated a missense DCLRE1C variant with V-gene and J-gene trimming of TCR beta chains, and an independent cohort replicated the association. Immune exposure information for the cohort was limited to CMV serostatus. Most TCR sequences were seen in very few donors, while some public TCRs were found in many individuals. The presence/absence analyses assumed that sequencing depth was roughly uniform across donors, and that assumption may not be true. A later genetic analysis reported fewer N-insertions in productive TCRs among donors in an Asian-associated ancestry cluster than the approximately 670-donor mean. Some IMGT-functional V segments, including TRBV6-2 and TRBV6-3, could not be distinguished by the 87-base-pair reads and were therefore excluded. A later analysis found that TCR association rates varied across HLA loci, with DRB1 alleles showing the most associated TCRs and HLA-C alleles the fewest. Several of the top co-occurrence clusters appeared to be linked to parvovirus B19, influenza, CMV and Epstein-Barr virus, according to a later analysis. Because counts were too low, seventeen rarely observed V segments, including chromosome 9 orphons, were excluded from the earlier analysis of about 500 of the donors. A few of the identified cytomegalovirus-associated TCR beta chains were confirmed in vitro to be specific for cytomegalovirus antigens. A later analysis found that most CMV-associated TCR beta chains appeared HLA-restricted, with HLA associations seemingly driven largely by CMV exposure. Because some donors lacked HLA typing at each locus, the association tests relied only on the typed subset.

The sample comprised PBMCs. The chain is assembled from TRBV4-1 and TRBJ1-5; tentative D gene TRBD1, with 5 bases matching. The receptor was derived from a woman aged 40 to 49 in good health and CMV-seropositive. The DNA reads TGCGCCAGCAGCCAAGAAGAGCAGGGCCTAGTCAATCAGCCCCAGCATTTT. This translates into CASSQEEQGLVNQPQHF.